A selection of T cell receptor beta chains follows, all from one sample in a study of a mutant IDH1 vaccine in newly diagnosed glioma. These receptors are not linked to any known antigen. Sequencing was performed with immunoSEQ multiplex PCR; in TCRdb, only in-frame clones are kept and a portion is missing. Among roughly 50,000 clones listed, about 86% were seen once. The sequencing used PBMCs, collected from a glioma patient whose treatment included an IDH1 peptide vaccine. These TCRs come from a man in his thirties or forties with glioma. CDR3s include the opening cysteine and the closing phenylalanine or tryptophan. Each record gives: D gene, V gene, J gene, clone size, CDR3 DNA, CDR3 protein. A D gene is named only where the DNA matches it firmly. Part of the rows lack a size; the others show once, few, many or a class for expanded clones.

d_gene: .
v_gene: TRBV5-1
j_gene: TRBJ1-1
abundance: few
CDR3nt: TGCGCCAGCAGCCCATTTGGACCGAACACTGAAGCTTTCTTT
CDR3aa: CASSPFGPNTEAFF

d_gene: .
v_gene: TRBV28
j_gene: TRBJ1-2
abundance: .
CDR3nt: TGTGCCAGCAGTTTCTATTTCCGCCGTTTTTCGACCTCCTATGGCTACACCTTC
CDR3aa: CASSFYFRRFSTSYGYTF

d_gene: .
v_gene: TRBV5-8
j_gene: TRBJ2-5
abundance: .
CDR3nt: TGTGCCAGCACCTTAGAAGCAGGGGAAGAGACCCAGTACTTC
CDR3aa: CASTLEAGEETQYF

d_gene: TRBD1
v_gene: TRBV30
j_gene: TRBJ2-7
abundance: .
CDR3nt: TGTGCCGGCCAAGCACAGGGGGCCCACTACGAGCAGTACTTC
CDR3aa: CAGQAQGAHYEQYF

d_gene: TRBD1
v_gene: TRBV27
j_gene: TRBJ1-1
abundance: few
CDR3nt: TGTGCCAGCAGTTTAAAGGGACAGGGTACTGAAGCTTTCTTT
CDR3aa: CASSLKGQGTEAFF

d_gene: .
v_gene: TRBV4-1
j_gene: TRBJ2-7
abundance: .
CDR3nt: TGCGCCAGCAGCCAAGTTCCGCAGACAGGCTCCTACGAGCAGTACTTC
CDR3aa: CASSQVPQTGSYEQYF

d_gene: .
v_gene: TRBV28
j_gene: TRBJ1-1
abundance: .
CDR3nt: TGTGCCAGCAGTTTACTCAGGGGACTTGGGGCTTTCTTT
CDR3aa: CASSLLRGLGAFF

d_gene: .
v_gene: TRBV2
j_gene: TRBJ1-2
abundance: .
CDR3nt: TGTGCCAGCAGTGAAAAGGGTGACTATGGCTACACCTTC
CDR3aa: CASSEKGDYGYTF

d_gene: .
v_gene: TRBV7-8
j_gene: TRBJ2-5
abundance: .
CDR3nt: TGTGCCAGCAGTCACCATCACTCACAGGGACAAGAGACCCAGTACTTC
CDR3aa: CASSHHHSQGQETQYF

d_gene: .
v_gene: TRBV11-2
j_gene: TRBJ1-1
abundance: .
CDR3nt: TGTGCCAGCAGCGGAGGGGCCGGCACTGAAGCTTTCTTT
CDR3aa: CASSGGAGTEAFF

d_gene: .
v_gene: TRBV25-1
j_gene: TRBJ2-3
abundance: .
CDR3nt: TGTGCCAGCAGTGAATCGGCGGAGCCGTGGGTCGTTACGCAGTATTTT
CDR3aa: CASSESAEPWVVTQYF

d_gene: TRBD1
v_gene: TRBV7-9
j_gene: TRBJ2-7
abundance: .
CDR3nt: TGTGCCAGCAGCTTAAGGGGGACAGGTTTCGAGCAGTACTTC
CDR3aa: CASSLRGTGFEQYF

d_gene: TRBD2
v_gene: TRBV7-9
j_gene: TRBJ2-7
abundance: .
CDR3nt: TGTGCCAGCAGTCCCAGCGGGGGTAACTACGAGCAGTACTTC
CDR3aa: CASSPSGGNYEQYF

d_gene: TRBD2
v_gene: TRBV9
j_gene: TRBJ2-3
abundance: .
CDR3nt: TGTGCCAGCAGCGGTCGGGGGGGGTCGCCGCAGTATTTT
CDR3aa: CASSGRGGSPQYF

d_gene: .
v_gene: TRBV19
j_gene: TRBJ2-7
abundance: .
CDR3nt: TGTGCCAGTAGTAGAGCATCCGGGGCCTACGAGCAGTACTTC
CDR3aa: CASSRASGAYEQYF

d_gene: TRBD1
v_gene: TRBV5-4
j_gene: TRBJ1-6
abundance: .
CDR3nt: TGTGCCAGCAGCTCCCCCCGGGACAGGGGATCACCCCTCCACTTT
CDR3aa: CASSSPRDRGSPLHF

d_gene: TRBD2
v_gene: TRBV29-1
j_gene: TRBJ2-1
abundance: once
CDR3nt: TGCAGCGGGCAACTAGCGGGAGGTTACAATGAGCAGTTCTTC
CDR3aa: CSGQLAGGYNEQFF

d_gene: .
v_gene: TRBV7-2
j_gene: TRBJ1-6
abundance: .
CDR3nt: TGTGCCAGCAGCTTAAGGGCGGGCTCCTATAATTCACCCCTCCACTTT
CDR3aa: CASSLRAGSYNSPLHF

d_gene: .
v_gene: TRBV2
j_gene: TRBJ1-1
abundance: .
CDR3nt: TGTGCCAGCGTAACAGGACCGAACACTGAAGCTTTCTTT
CDR3aa: CASVTGPNTEAFF

d_gene: .
v_gene: TRBV11-3
j_gene: TRBJ1-2
abundance: .
CDR3nt: TGTGCCAGCAGCTTAGGGGGGGAGCGCCTGGATGGCTACACCTTC
CDR3aa: CASSLGGERLDGYTF

d_gene: TRBD2
v_gene: TRBV15
j_gene: TRBJ2-3
abundance: once
CDR3nt: TGTGCCACCAGCAGAGATAGACTAGCGGGGGCCAACACAGATACGCAGTATTTT
CDR3aa: CATSRDRLAGANTDTQYF

d_gene: .
v_gene: TRBV13
j_gene: TRBJ2-7
abundance: .
CDR3nt: TGTGCCAGCAGCCAAAGAACTAGGGGAAGAAGCTACGAGCAGTACTTC
CDR3aa: CASSQRTRGRSYEQYF

d_gene: TRBD1
v_gene: TRBV7-9
j_gene: TRBJ1-1
abundance: .
CDR3nt: TGTGCCAGCAGCTTACTCGACAGGGGAACTGACATGAACACTGAAGCTTTCTTT
CDR3aa: CASSLLDRGTDMNTEAFF

d_gene: TRBD1
v_gene: TRBV7-8
j_gene: TRBJ2-7
abundance: .
CDR3nt: TGTGCCAGCAGCTCGGGGGACAGGGCGGCCTACGAGCAGTACTTC
CDR3aa: CASSSGDRAAYEQYF

d_gene: TRBD2
v_gene: TRBV4-1
j_gene: TRBJ2-3
abundance: .
CDR3nt: TGCGCCAGCAGTTATAGAGCGGGGGGGAACACAGATACGCAGTATTTT
CDR3aa: CASSYRAGGNTDTQYF

d_gene: TRBD2
v_gene: TRBV5-1
j_gene: TRBJ2-2
abundance: .
CDR3nt: TGCGCCAGCAGCTTGGCTCCTAGCGGGGGACCGAAGAACACCGGGGAGCTGTTTTTT
CDR3aa: CASSLAPSGGPKNTGELFF

d_gene: .
v_gene: TRBV6-5
j_gene: TRBJ2-7
abundance: few
CDR3nt: TGTGCCAGCAGTTCCCACAGGGATCCCTCCGGCTTAGAGCAGTACTTC
CDR3aa: CASSSHRDPSGLEQYF

d_gene: .
v_gene: TRBV29-1
j_gene: TRBJ2-3
abundance: .
CDR3nt: TGCAGCGTGATATTGGACAGCCGCACAGATACGCAGTATTTT
CDR3aa: CSVILDSRTDTQYF

d_gene: .
v_gene: TRBV29-1
j_gene: TRBJ1-1
abundance: .
CDR3nt: TGCAGCGTTGCTGGTGGGTCCGGCCGGCCCACTGAAGCTTTCTTT
CDR3aa: CSVAGGSGRPTEAFF

d_gene: .
v_gene: TRBV5-1
j_gene: TRBJ2-7
abundance: .
CDR3nt: TGCGCCAGCAGCTTGATGGGGGGGACACTTCTATACGAGCAGTACTTC
CDR3aa: CASSLMGGTLLYEQYF

d_gene: TRBD1
v_gene: TRBV6-5
j_gene: TRBJ2-1
abundance: .
CDR3nt: TGTGCCAGCAGCGGGACAGACCCATCCTACAATGAGCAGTTCTTC
CDR3aa: CASSGTDPSYNEQFF

d_gene: TRBD2
v_gene: TRBV7-8
j_gene: TRBJ2-3
abundance: .
CDR3nt: TGTGCCAGCAGCTTATTTCGTCTAGCGGATGAACCTAGCACAGATACGCAGTATTTT
CDR3aa: CASSLFRLADEPSTDTQYF

d_gene: .
v_gene: TRBV7-7
j_gene: TRBJ1-1
abundance: .
CDR3nt: TGTGCCAGCAGCTTAGAAGGGAGCAGCGAAGCTTTCTTT
CDR3aa: CASSLEGSSEAFF

d_gene: TRBD1
v_gene: TRBV19
j_gene: TRBJ1-5
abundance: once
CDR3nt: TGTGCCAGTAGTACGATCACAGGGGCGGCCGGGAAACAGCATTTT
CDR3aa: CASSTITGAAGKQHF

d_gene: .
v_gene: TRBV7-9
j_gene: TRBJ1-5
abundance: .
CDR3nt: TGTGCCAGCAGCCCAAACGGTGATCAGCCCCAGCATTTT
CDR3aa: CASSPNGDQPQHF

d_gene: .
v_gene: TRBV10-3
j_gene: TRBJ1-1
abundance: .
CDR3nt: TGTGCCATCAGTGAGTCGAATTTGAAGGGGCGGACTGAAGCTTTCTTT
CDR3aa: CAISESNLKGRTEAFF

d_gene: TRBD2
v_gene: TRBV4-1
j_gene: TRBJ2-3
abundance: .
CDR3nt: TGCGCCAGCAGCCACCCTCCTAAGCGGGGAGGAGATACGCAGTATTTT
CDR3aa: CASSHPPKRGGDTQYF

d_gene: TRBD1
v_gene: TRBV2
j_gene: TRBJ1-2
abundance: .
CDR3nt: TGTGCCAGCAGTGTCGACAGGGCCTCTAACTATGGCTACACCTTC
CDR3aa: CASSVDRASNYGYTF

d_gene: .
v_gene: TRBV29-1
j_gene: TRBJ1-1
abundance: few
CDR3nt: TGCAGCGTTGCCGTGATGAACACTGAAGCTTTCTTT
CDR3aa: CSVAVMNTEAFF